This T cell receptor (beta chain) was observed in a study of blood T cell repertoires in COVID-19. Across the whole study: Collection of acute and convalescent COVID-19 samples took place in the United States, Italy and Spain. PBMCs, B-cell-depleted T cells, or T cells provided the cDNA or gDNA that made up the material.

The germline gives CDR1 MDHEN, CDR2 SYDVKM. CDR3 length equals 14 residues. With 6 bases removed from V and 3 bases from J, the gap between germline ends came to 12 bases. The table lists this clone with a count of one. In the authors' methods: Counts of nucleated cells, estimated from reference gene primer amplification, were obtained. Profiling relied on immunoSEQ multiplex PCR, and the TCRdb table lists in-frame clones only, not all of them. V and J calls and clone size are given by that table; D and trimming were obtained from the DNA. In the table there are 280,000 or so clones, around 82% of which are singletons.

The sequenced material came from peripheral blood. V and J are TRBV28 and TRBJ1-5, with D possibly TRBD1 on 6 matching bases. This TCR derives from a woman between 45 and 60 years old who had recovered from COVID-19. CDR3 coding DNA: TGTGCCAGCAGCAGGGCAGGGGACAATCAGCCCCAGCATTTT. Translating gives CASSRAGDNQPQHF.